These 15 T cell receptor beta chains share one sample of origin, sequenced in a study of blood T cell repertoires in COVID-19. TCRdb keeps only in-frame clones here, not all; method: immunoSEQ multiplex PCR. The table lists about 260,000 clones, 80% to 90% of them singletons. Material for sequencing was peripheral blood. Receptors originate from a woman aged 40 to 49 who had recovered from COVID-19.

This rearrangement joins TRBV12-5 to TRBJ2-1, with TRBD2 matching 10 bases. J gave up 5 bases and V 3 bases, and 7 bases lay outside the gene matches. Germline CDR1 is LGHNT and CDR2 is FRNRAP. The CDR3 sequence is 16 residues long. This CDR3 is CASGFLAGGDNNEQFF. The DNA for the CDR3 is TGTGCTAGTGGTTTTTTAGCGGGGGGTGATAACAATGAGCAGTTCTTC.

This chain connects TRBV2 to TRBJ2-5; 8 positions agree with TRBD1. The trim removed 8 bases at V and 5 bases at J, leaving 10 bases unmatched. Per germline, CDR1 SNHLY and CDR2 FYNNEI. The length of the CDR3 is 14 residues. The CDR3 spells CASVRDRHAETQYF. The CDR3, as DNA: TGTGCCAGCGTCAGGGACAGGCACGCGGAGACCCAGTACTTC.

This clone was observed a handful of times. The chain couples TRBV10-3 to TRBJ2-3; 7 positions match TRBD1. J lost 2 bases, V lost 5 bases, and 10 bases had no gene match. CDR3 length equals 16 residues. Germline assignment: CDR1 ENHRY and CDR2 SYGVKD. CDR3 sequence: CAISSHRGSNTDTQYF. DNA for the CDR3: TGTGCCATCAGTTCACACAGGGGCTCTAACACAGATACGCAGTATTTT.

The rearrangement links TRBV7-2 to TRBJ1-1; no reliable D call. This CDR3 has 14 residues. CDR1 SGHTA and CDR2 FQGNSA come from the germline V gene. V was pared by 5 bases and J by 3 bases, with 13 bases between. CDR3 sequence (DNA): TGTGCCAGCAGCCTCTTACCGGGGTACACTGAAGCTTTCTTT. This sequence encodes CASSLLPGYTEAFF.

This clone has more than one count but fewer than ten. The chain recombines TRBV23-1 with TRBJ2-1; D ambiguous. TRBV23-1 is an ORF; its function is uncertain. This CDR3 spans 12 amino acids. V shed 4 bases and J shed 6 bases, with 7 bases lying between them. The CDR3 nucleotides read TGCGCCAGCAGTCCCGGTATCAATGAGCAGTTCTTC. Translating gives CASSPGINEQFF.

This clone was recorded a few times. The chain links TRBV6-5 to TRBJ2-7; TRBD2 might be the D (5 bases). The V gene lost 2 bases and the J gene lost 6 bases, with 8 bases spanning the gap. Germline V gene data show CDR1 as MNHEY and CDR2 as SVGAGI. This CDR3 spans 12 amino acids. CDR3: CASSYAGSEQYF. The DNA of the CDR3 is TGTGCCAGCAGTTACGCGGGCTCCGAGCAGTACTTC.

The chain is built from TRBV5-1 and TRBJ1-1; D gene unclear. From germline, CDR1 is SGHRS and CDR2 YFSETQ. The CDR3 loop spans 14 amino acids. Trimming left V 0 bases short and J 1 base short, with 7 bases between. CDR3 DNA: TGCGCCAGCAGCTTGGACCGGAGGAACACTGAAGCTTTCTTT. Translation: CASSLDRRNTEAFF.

V and J are TRBV12-3 or TRBV12-4 and TRBJ2-3, with 7 bases identical to TRBD1. Trimming took 9 bases from V and 2 from J; bases not matched to a gene: 5. The CDR3 runs to 13 residues. CDR3 in amino acids: CASKGGYTDTQYF. Here the CDR3 DNA reads TGTGCCAGTAAAGGGGGCTACACAGATACGCAGTATTTT.

In the case of this clone: Distinct nucleotide sequences in the sample also encode this CDR3. The chain carries TRBV4-3 and TRBJ1-2; maybe TRBD1 (5 bases). CDR1 is LGHNA, CDR2 YSLEER, per germline. There are 14 residues in the CDR3. The V end lost 0 bases, the J end lost 4 bases, and 9 bases lay between the germline ends. DNA for the CDR3: TGCGCCAGCAGCCAAGAGACCGGGGGCTATGGCTACACCTTC. As protein: CASSQETGGYGYTF.

The chain links TRBV7-9 to TRBJ1-2, with D unresolved. V was shortened by 5 bases and J by 6 bases, with 16 bases between the two germline ends. Per germline, CDR1 SEHNR and CDR2 FQNEAQ (reference sequence). CDR3 length: 14 amino acids. CDR3 in DNA: TGTGCCAGCAGCCTCGGCCCCGGGGAGGATGGCTACACCTTC. It yields the protein CASSLGPGEDGYTF.

This chain uses TRBV4-3 with TRBJ1-2; 10 bases map to TRBD1. J gave up 4 bases and V 1 base, and 9 bases lay outside the gene matches. The length of the CDR3 is 17 residues. Germline CDR1 LGHNA, CDR2 YSLEER. The CDR3 reads CASSQGAGQGSTYGYTF. The DNA for the CDR3 is TGCGCCAGCAGCCAAGGAGCGGGACAGGGGTCTACCTATGGCTACACCTTC.

The chain couples TRBV9 to TRBJ1-3; D not certain. CDR3 length equals 14 residues. The V end was cut by 4 bases, the J end by 2 bases, with 10 bases between. The germline V gene has CDR1 SGDLS and CDR2 YYNGEE. The CDR3 DNA reads as TGTGCCAGCAGCCGTACTGGAGCTGGAAACACCATATATTTT. Protein sequence: CASSRTGAGNTIYF.

V and J are TRBV30 and TRBJ1-1; D might be TRBD1 (5 bases). The CDR3 is made up of 15 amino acids. V shed 4 bases and J shed 2 bases, with 17 bases lying between them. Germline values: CDR1 GTSNPN, CDR2 SVGIG (reference sequence). CDR3 nucleotide sequence: TGTGCCTGGATCCTCACCCCGGGGGGAAACACTGAAGCTTTCTTT. This encodes CAWILTPGGNTEAFF.

This clone was detected ten times or more. The V gene is TRBV4-1, the J gene TRBJ1-2; perhaps TRBD1 as D (5 bases). The CDR3 length is 15 residues. Per germline, CDR1 MGHRA and CDR2 YSYEKL. Between the trimmed V and J ends, which lost 2 bases and 2 bases, there was a span of 12 bases. The CDR3 coding sequence is TGCGCCAGCAGCCAAACCTCACAGGTGAACTATGGCTACACCTTC. Protein sequence: CASSQTSQVNYGYTF.

J is TRBJ2-3 and V is TRBV4-3, with 8 bases fitting TRBD1. The CDR3 extends over 15 amino acids. V lost 5 bases to trimming and J lost 3 bases; unmatched junction nucleotides: 7. The V gene's germline CDR1 is LGHNA and CDR2 YSLEER. The CDR3 here is CASSYRGLSTDTQYF. The CDR3 region has the DNA TGCGCCAGCAGCTACAGGGGGTTGAGTACAGATACGCAGTATTTT.